Here is one T cell receptor (beta chain) with its context. This record comes from a study of radiotherapy plus CTLA-4 blockade in lung cancer. This table comes from immunoSEQ multiplex PCR, and its TCRdb copy is limited to in-frame clones, with some not included. The table includes about 73,000 clones, roughly 84% detected once. The ends were cut back, 0 bases at V and 1 base at J, with 10 bases in the middle. From germline, CDR1 is MNHEY and CDR2 SVGAGI. The CDR3 is 16 residues long. This TCR was recovered from a human donor with non-small cell lung cancer that progressed on radiotherapy plus ipilimumab. The sample consisted of peripheral blood, taken from a patient treated with radiotherapy plus ipilimumab. The chain couples TRBV6-5 to TRBJ2-1; TRBD1 is a possible D gene (6 bases). CDR3 sequence: CASSYSKGESYNEQFF. CDR3 nucleotide sequence: TGTGCCAGCAGTTACTCGAAGGGGGAGTCCTACAATGAGCAGTTCTTC.